Below, one T cell receptor (beta chain) is given with its context. Data came from immunoSEQ multiplex PCR; TCRdb stores just in-frame clones and leaves some out. The sample contains 170,000 or so clones, around 92% of which appear only once. This entry is derived from a study of control samples from healthy donors and cancer patients. Germline CDR1 reads SGHNT; CDR2 reads YYREEE (reference sequence). This CDR3 comprises 15 residues. V lost 4 bases to trimming and J lost 5 bases, with 18 bases between them. The specimen sequenced was blood. The genes are TRBV5-4 and TRBJ1-1, with a tentative D call TRBD1 (6 bases). The sequence was obtained from a woman aged 40-49 years in good health. The CDR3 spells CASSVGYREGTEAFF. The CDR3 DNA sequence: TGTGCCAGCAGCGTTGGGTACAGGGAAGGAACTGAAGCTTTCTTT.